These T cell receptor beta chains were read from a single sample in a study of blood T cell repertoires in COVID-19. Method: immunoSEQ multiplex PCR; TCRdb's copy keeps in-frame clones and lacks some. The sample lists under 80,000 clones; over 75% were seen once. The sequenced sample consisted of peripheral blood. These receptors were taken from a man aged 50 or older with acute or convalescent COVID-19. CDR3s include the opening cysteine and the closing phenylalanine or tryptophan. The order of the fields is clone size, J gene, D gene, V gene, CDR3 DNA, CDR3 protein. A D gene is named only where the DNA matches it firmly. Not every row has a clone size; where given, it reads once, few, many or a size class.

once	TRBJ2-1	NA	TRBV6-5	TGTGCCAGCAGTTTCTTCCTGGCCCAATCCTACAATGAGCAGTTCTTC	CASSFFLAQSYNEQFF
few	TRBJ2-7	NA	TRBV10-3	TGTGCCAGCGAAGACAGGAGCTACGAGCAGTACTTC	CASEDRSYEQYF
NA	TRBJ2-2	TRBD1	TRBV24-1	TGTGCCACCGGGACAGGGGGCACCGGGGAGCTGTTTTTT	CATGTGGTGELFF
NA	TRBJ1-1	TRBD1	TRBV12-5	TGTGCTAGTGGTTTTCAGGGGGCGAACACTGAAGCTTTCTTT	CASGFQGANTEAFF
NA	TRBJ1-6	NA	TRBV7-8	TGTGCCAGCAGCTTAGATCGTAATTCACCCCTCCACTTT	CASSLDRNSPLHF
NA	TRBJ1-2	TRBD1	TRBV12-3/TRBV12-4	TGTGCCAGCGCCACCAGGGGGAACTATGGCTACACCTTC	CASATRGNYGYTF
NA	TRBJ1-6	NA	TRBV13	TGTGCCAGCAGCTCCCGCGGACAAGACTATAATTCACCCCTCCACTTT	CASSSRGQDYNSPLHF
NA	TRBJ1-1	TRBD1	TRBV2	TGTGCCAGCAGTGGGATTCGACAGGGCTACACTGAAGCTTTCTTT	CASSGIRQGYTEAFF
NA	TRBJ1-5	NA	TRBV5-6	TGTGCCAGCAGCTCAGGGGCGTGGAGCAATCAGCCCCAGCATTTT	CASSSGAWSNQPQHF
few	TRBJ2-5	NA	TRBV18	TGTGCCAGCTCACCGGAGGTGTACCAAGAGACCCAGTACTTC	CASSPEVYQETQYF
NA	TRBJ1-2	NA	TRBV5-6	TGTGCCAGCAGCTTAGAGATAAACTATGGCTACACCTTC	CASSLEINYGYTF
once	TRBJ2-7	NA	TRBV7-9	TGTGCCAGCAGCTCGAGTGGCACCAACAGGGTCCGGTACGAGCAGTACTTC	CASSSSGTNRVRYEQYF
NA	TRBJ1-1	TRBD1	TRBV14	TGTGCCAGCAGCCAAGCCGGGACAGGGCATACCATTACTGAAGCTTTCTTT	CASSQAGTGHTITEAFF
NA	TRBJ1-1	TRBD1	TRBV5-6	TGTGCCAGCAGCCAGGACAGGGGGACGCCCGAGACTGAAGCTTTCTTT	CASSQDRGTPETEAFF
NA	TRBJ1-2	NA	TRBV7-2	TGTGCCAGCAGCTTAGGGGGAACCCGGGGAACCTTC	CASSLGGTRGTF
NA	TRBJ1-3	NA	TRBV7-8	TGTGCCAGCAGCTTAGCTGGGCCTGGAAACACCATATATTTT	CASSLAGPGNTIYF
NA	TRBJ1-1	TRBD1	TRBV5-4	TGTGCCAGCAGGAACCGGGGACAGGGCCCGTTGACTGAAGCTTTCTTT	CASRNRGQGPLTEAFF
NA	TRBJ2-7	NA	TRBV7-9	TGTGCCAGCAGCCTACCCAGGCTCCGGGGATCAATTACCTACGAGCAGTACTTC	CASSLPRLRGSITYEQYF
NA	TRBJ1-1	TRBD1	TRBV11-2	TGTGCCAGCAGCCCACAGGGGCGGTCTGAAGCTTTCTTT	CASSPQGRSEAFF
NA	TRBJ1-1	TRBD1	TRBV7-9	TGTGCCAGCAGCCTAACAGGGGAAACTGAAGCTTTCTTT	CASSLTGETEAFF
NA	TRBJ2-1	TRBD2	TRBV4-2	TGTGCCAGCAGCCCCCAAGCTACTAGCGGCCATCTGGAGTTCTTC	CASSPQATSGHLEFF
NA	TRBJ2-7	NA	TRBV11-2	TGTGCCAGCAGCTCCGAGGGATTTAGCAGCTACGAGCAGTACTTC	CASSSEGFSSYEQYF
few	TRBJ1-6	NA	TRBV5-4	TGTGCCAGCAGCTTGGCGGGCAGGGCTAATTCACCCCTCCACTTT	CASSLAGRANSPLHF
NA	TRBJ2-5	TRBD1	TRBV15	TGTGCCACCAGCAGAGATGAGGCAGGGGGAGAGACCCAGTACTTC	CATSRDEAGGETQYF
once	TRBJ1-1	TRBD1	TRBV19	TGTGCCAGTAGGTCCGCGACAGGGTGGTGGACTGAAGCTTTCTTT	CASRSATGWWTEAFF
NA	TRBJ1-5	TRBD1	TRBV19	TGTGCCAGTAGTAGGGTGGACAGGGGTACGAATCAGCCCCAGCATTTT	CASSRVDRGTNQPQHF
NA	TRBJ1-1	NA	TRBV30	TGTGCCTGGAGTTGGGACTTTGAGAACACTGAAGCTTTCTTT	CAWSWDFENTEAFF